This T cell receptor beta chain was obtained from a study of blood T cell repertoires in COVID-19. Study background: Both acute and convalescent COVID-19 samples were obtained from the United States, Italy and Spain. T cells, B-cell-depleted T cells, or PBMCs provided the cDNA or gDNA that served as material.

In Seattle, patients joined the study during active infection and were tracked longitudinally. Per the original methods: The assay estimated nucleated cells by amplifying reference gene primers. Libraries were prepared by immunoSEQ multiplex PCR; TCRdb keeps only in-frame clonotypes and omits some of them. The DNA gave D and trimming, while V, J and clone size come from that table. The sample holds tens of thousands of clones; roughly nine tenths are singletons and the top ten take over 15%. This receptor was obtained from an older woman with COVID-19, enrolled during active disease. The sample consisted of peripheral blood.

Here the CDR3 DNA reads TGTGCCAGCAGTTACTCGAGGCGGGAGTACTACGAGCAGTACTTC. Protein product: CASSYSRREYYEQYF. The chain couples TRBV6-5 to TRBJ2-7; TRBD2 agrees at 7 bases. Germline V lookup: CDR1 MNHEY, CDR2 SVGAGI. The V and J ends lost 0 bases and 3 bases, in that order; junction bases with no gene match: 5. The CDR3 loop spans 15 amino acids.